This entry lists 8 T cell receptor beta chains sequenced from one sample in a study of cytomegalovirus exposure and HLA in healthy donors. Assay: immunoSEQ multiplex PCR; the TCRdb copy retains only in-frame clones and omits some. The repertoire consists of fewer than 90,000 clones, with almost 97% occurring once and the leading ten covering roughly 1.6%. The sequenced sample consisted of PBMCs. The receptor source for this set is a man younger than 35 in good health and CMV-seropositive.

This chain uses TRBV19 with TRBJ2-3, with D unclear. The CDR3 has 12 amino acids. Germline V lookup: CDR1 LNHDA, CDR2 SQIVND (reference sequence). Deletions cut 3 bases from V and 4 bases from J, with 5 bases between. The CDR3 region is CASSIPSDTQYF. The CDR3 DNA follows: TGTGCCAGTAGTATTCCCTCAGATACGCAGTATTTT.

The rearrangement links TRBV10-3 to TRBJ2-1, with 12 positions matching TRBD2. Germline V gene sequence: CDR1 ENHRY, CDR2 SYGVKD. The CDR3 extends over 15 amino acids. The trim removed 7 bases at V and 6 bases at J, leaving 7 bases unmatched. CDR3: CAITETSGSSNEQFF. The CDR3 coding sequence is TGTGCCATCACCGAGACTAGCGGGAGTTCCAATGAGCAGTTCTTC.

The V call is TRBV9, the J call TRBJ2-7; 9 nucleotides agree with TRBD2. The CDR3 sequence is 14 residues long. Germline CDR1 reads SGDLS; CDR2 reads YYNGEE. With 1 base clipped from V and 6 bases from J, the junction kept 5 bases outside the gene matches. This CDR3 reads CASSVPAGGGEQYF. DNA of the CDR3: TGTGCCAGCAGCGTACCAGCGGGAGGTGGCGAGCAGTACTTC.

This chain joins TRBV7-9 and TRBJ1-1; 7 bases map to TRBD1. Germline V gene data show CDR1 as SEHNR and CDR2 as FQNEAQ (reference sequence). J lost 6 bases, V lost 1 base, and 5 bases had no gene match. CDR3 length equals 14 residues. Written as DNA, the CDR3 is TGTGCCAGCAGCTTAGGGCAGGGGGGCCCTGAAGCTTTCTTT. Translation: CASSLGQGGPEAFF. Drawing the rest from reference TRBV7-9 and TRBJ1-1, the complete variable domain is DTGVSQNPRHKITKRGQNVTFRCDPISEHNRLYWYRQTLGQGPEFLTYFQNEAQLEKSRLLSDRFSAERPKGSFSTLEIQRTEQGDSAMYLCASSLGQGGPEAFFGQGTRLTVV.

This sequence joins TRBV27 and TRBJ2-7; 7 bases align to TRBD1. The length of the CDR3 is 11 residues. V lost 6 bases and J lost 6; bases outside the gene matches: 2. In germline, CDR1 is MNHEY, CDR2 SMNVEV (reference sequence). For the CDR3, the DNA is TGTGCCAGCAGCTCAGGGGGCGAGCAGTACTTC. Translating gives CASSSGGEQYF.

In this sample, this clone turned up once. The chain is built from TRBV6-5 and TRBJ2-1; TRBD2 agrees at 11 bases. Germline loops: CDR1 MNHEY, CDR2 SVGAGI. The CDR3 is 15 amino acids. J was trimmed by 6 bases and V by 5 bases; bases with no gene match: 6. The CDR3 protein is CASSGGGLAVNEQFF. As DNA, the CDR3 is TGTGCCAGCAGTGGGGGGGGACTAGCGGTCAATGAGCAGTTCTTC.

The J gene is TRBJ2-7, the V gene TRBV7-9, with D perhaps matching TRBD2 (5 bases). Germline V gene lookup returns CDR1 SEHNR and CDR2 FQNEAQ (reference sequence). The V gene lost 2 bases and the J gene lost 3 bases, with 8 bases spanning the gap. This CDR3 is built from 13 residues. The DNA for the CDR3 is TGTGCCAGCAGCTTATCTGGAGGCTACGAGCAGTACTTC. Translation gives CASSLSGGYEQYF.

J is TRBJ2-1 and V is TRBV13; 8 nucleotides line up with TRBD2. Germline V gives CDR1 PRHDT, CDR2 FYEKMQ (reference sequence). This CDR3 has 15 amino acids. V was pared by 1 base and J by 8 bases, with 7 bases of the junction left unmatched. The CDR3 is CASSLAGGSHDEQFF. The DNA for the CDR3 is TGTGCCAGCAGCTTAGCGGGAGGGTCTCATGATGAGCAGTTCTTC.